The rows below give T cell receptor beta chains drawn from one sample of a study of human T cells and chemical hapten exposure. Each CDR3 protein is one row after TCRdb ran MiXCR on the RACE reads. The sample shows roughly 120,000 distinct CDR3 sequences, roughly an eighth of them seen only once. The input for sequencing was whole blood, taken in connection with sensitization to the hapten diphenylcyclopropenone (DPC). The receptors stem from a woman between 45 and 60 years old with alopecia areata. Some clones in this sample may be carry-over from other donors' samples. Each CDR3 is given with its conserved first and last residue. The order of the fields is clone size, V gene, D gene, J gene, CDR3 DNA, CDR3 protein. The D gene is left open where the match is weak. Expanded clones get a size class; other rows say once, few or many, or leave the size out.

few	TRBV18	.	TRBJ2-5	TGTGCCAGCTCACCAAGGGATGAGACCCAGTACTTC	CASSPRDETQYF
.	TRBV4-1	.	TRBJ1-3	TGCGCCAGCAGCCGACAAAGTGGCGGGGGAAACACCATATATTTT	CASSRQSGGGNTIYF
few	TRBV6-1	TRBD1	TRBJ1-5	TGTGCCAGCAGTGAAGCGGACAGGGTTTATCAGCCCCAGCATTTT	CASSEADRVYQPQHF
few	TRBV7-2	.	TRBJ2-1	TGTGCCAGCAGCCAACCAGGGGACTTCTACAATGAGCAGTTCTTC	CASSQPGDFYNEQFF
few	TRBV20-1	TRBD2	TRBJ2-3	TGCAGTGCCGAGAGGACTAGCGGGGCTAGCACAGATACGCAGTATTTT	CSAERTSGASTDTQYF
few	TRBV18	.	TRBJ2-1	TGTGCCAGCTCAGCCCTGGGGTCTAGCTCCTACAATGAGCAGTTCTTC	CASSALGSSSYNEQFF
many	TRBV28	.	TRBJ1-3	TGTGCCAGCAGTTCCGGACAGCCACAAAGAAACACCATATATTTT	CASSSGQPQRNTIYF
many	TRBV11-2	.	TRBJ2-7	TGTGCCAGCAGCTTAGACAACTACGAGCAGTACTTC	CASSLDNYEQYF
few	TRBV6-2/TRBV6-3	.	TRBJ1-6	TGTGCCAGCAGTCTACAGAGCTATAATTCACCCCTCCACTTT	CASSLQSYNSPLHF
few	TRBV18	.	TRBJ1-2	TGTGCCAGCTCACTACAGAATACAGGGTCGGAAGGCTACACCTTC	CASSLQNTGSEGYTF
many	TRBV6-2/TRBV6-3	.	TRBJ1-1	TGTGCCAGCAGTTACGTCGGCCTGACTGAAGCTTTCTTT	CASSYVGLTEAFF
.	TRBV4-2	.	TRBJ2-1	TGTGCCAGCAGCCAGACCCCTAGCTACAATGAGCAGTTCTTC	CASSQTPSYNEQFF
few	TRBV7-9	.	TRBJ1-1	TGTGCCAGCAGCTTACGCCGGGAGATTGAAGCTTTCTTT	CASSLRREIEAFF
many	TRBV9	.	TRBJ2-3	TGTGCCAGCAGCGTAGCAGGGCTCGGTCCAGATACGCAGTATTTT	CASSVAGLGPDTQYF
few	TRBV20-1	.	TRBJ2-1	TGCAGTGCTAAAGGCGGGCATGAGCAGTTCTTC	CSAKGGHEQFF
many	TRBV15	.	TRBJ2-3	TGTGCCACCAGCAGTTCCGACTCGGCGGATACGCAGTATTTT	CATSSSDSADTQYF
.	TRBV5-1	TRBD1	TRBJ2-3	TGCGCCAGCAGCAACCGGGACAGGGGAGATACGCAGTATTTT	CASSNRDRGDTQYF
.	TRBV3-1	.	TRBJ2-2	TGTGCCAGCAGCCATAATGGGGGCTCGGCCGGGGAGCTGTTTTTT	CASSHNGGSAGELFF
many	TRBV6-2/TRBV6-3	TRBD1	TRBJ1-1	TGTGCCAGCAGAGGACAGGGAGGAATTGGACGTAAAGCTTTCTTT	CASRGQGGIGRKAFF
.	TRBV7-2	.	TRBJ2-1	TGTGCCAGCAGCTTAGCTTTCTACTCCTACAATGAGCAGTTCTTC	CASSLAFYSYNEQFF
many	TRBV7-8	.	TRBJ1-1	TGTGCCAGCAGCTTAACCGCGGGTAGAACTGAAGCTTTCTTT	CASSLTAGRTEAFF
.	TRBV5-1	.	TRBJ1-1	TGCGCCAGCAGGGCCGGGACGGTTAACACTGAAGCTTTCTTT	CASRAGTVNTEAFF
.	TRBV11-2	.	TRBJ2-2	TGTGCCAGCAGCTTCGTGGCTCTGACCGGGGAGCTGTTTTTT	CASSFVALTGELFF
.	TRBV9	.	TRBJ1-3	TGTGCCAGCGGAGACAGCACGTCTGGAAACACCATATATTTT	CASGDSTSGNTIYF
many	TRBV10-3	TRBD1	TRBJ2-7	TGTGCCATCTTGACAGGGGACTACGAGCAGTACTTC	CAILTGDYEQYF
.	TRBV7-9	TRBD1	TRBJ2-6	TGTGCCAGCAGCTCAAAGCCGACAGGGACGGGCGTTAGAGCTGGGGCCAACGTCCTGACTTTC	CASSSKPTGTGVRAGANVLTF
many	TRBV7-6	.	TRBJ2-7	TGTGCCAGCAGCTCTAGCAGGGGCTACGAGCAGTACTTC	CASSSSRGYEQYF
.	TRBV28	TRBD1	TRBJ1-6	TGTGCCAGCAGTTCCAGGGGGAATTCACCCCTCCACTTT	CASSSRGNSPLHF
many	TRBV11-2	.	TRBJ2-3	TGTGCCAGCAGTTTGAATACGCAGTATTTT	CASSLNTQYF
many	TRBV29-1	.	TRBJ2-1	TGCAGCGTCGGTGAGCAGTTCTTC	CSVGEQFF
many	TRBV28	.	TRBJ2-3	TGTGCCAGCTCGGTAAAGTCCCTGCCGTATTTT	CASSVKSLPYF
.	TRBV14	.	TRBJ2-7	TGTGCCAGCAGCACGGCTTTCAGCTACGAGCAGTACTTC	CASSTAFSYEQYF
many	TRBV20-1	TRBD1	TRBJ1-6	TGCAGTGCGAATGACAGGGGCGGTAATTCACCCCTCCACTTT	CSANDRGGNSPLHF
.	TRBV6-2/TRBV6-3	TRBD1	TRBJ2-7	TGTGCCTGCAGGACAGGGGCCTACGAGCAGTACTTC	CACRTGAYEQYF
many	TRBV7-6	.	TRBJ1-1	TGTGCCAGCAGCCCGGGGGAAGGAGGCGAAGCTTTCTTT	CASSPGEGGEAFF
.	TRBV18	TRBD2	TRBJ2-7	TGTGCCAGCTCATGGGCGGGGGATTCCTACGAGCAGTACTTC	CASSWAGDSYEQYF
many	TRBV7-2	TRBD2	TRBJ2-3	TGTGCCAGCAGCTTAGAGCCCACTAGCGGGGGCCCCATGGAGTATTTT	CASSLEPTSGGPMEYF
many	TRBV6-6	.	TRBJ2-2	TGTGCCAGCAGTTACCCCAGGGAAGATGGGACCGGGGAGCTGTTTTTT	CASSYPREDGTGELFF
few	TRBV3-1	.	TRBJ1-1	TGTGCCAGCAGCCCGGCACCTAGGACTGAAGCTTTCTTT	CASSPAPRTEAFF
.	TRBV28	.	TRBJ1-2	TGTGCCAGCAGTACGGACTTTGCAAACACCTTC	CASSTDFANTF
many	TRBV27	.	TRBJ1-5	TGTGCCAGCAGTTTATACAGTGGCAATCAGCCCCAGCATTTT	CASSLYSGNQPQHF
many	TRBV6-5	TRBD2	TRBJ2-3	TGTGCCAGCCAGCGGGGGGGCTCGGGAGATACGCAGTATTTT	CASQRGGSGDTQYF
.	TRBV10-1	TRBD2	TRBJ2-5	TGCGCCAGCAGCGGGACTAGCGGGGGTCCGGAGACCCAGTACTTC	CASSGTSGGPETQYF
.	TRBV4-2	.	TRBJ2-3	TGTGCCAGCAGCCAAGATGGGTCCGCGGATACGCAGTATTTT	CASSQDGSADTQYF
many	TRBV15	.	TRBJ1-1	TGTGCCACCAGCAGAGGACGGGGAGCTTTCTTT	CATSRGRGAFF
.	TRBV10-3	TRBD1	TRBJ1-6	TGTGCCATCAGTGATGACAGGGGCAGCGATTCACCCCTCCACTTT	CAISDDRGSDSPLHF
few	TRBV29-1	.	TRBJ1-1	TGCAGCGTTAGGGGGGATGCCACTGAAGCTTTCTTT	CSVRGDATEAFF
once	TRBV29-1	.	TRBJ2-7	TGCAGCGCCCGTTGGGGGTTGGACTACAATGAGCAGTACTTC	CSARWGLDYNEQYF
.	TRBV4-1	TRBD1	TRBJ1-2	TGCGCCAGCAGCCAGGGGGACAGAAACTATGGCTACACCTTC	CASSQGDRNYGYTF
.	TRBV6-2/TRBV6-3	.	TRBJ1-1	TGTGCCAGCAGTTACTCAGGAGGTACTGAAGCTTTCTTT	CASSYSGGTEAFF